Included here is one TCR beta chain sequence, with context. This record comes from a study of blood T cell repertoires in COVID-19. The overall study: Samples of COVID-19 (acute and convalescent) were obtained from the United States, Italy and Spain. The analysed material was cDNA or gDNA that came from T cells, B-cell-depleted T cells, or PBMCs.

Original handling: Nucleated cell number was recorded as an estimate derived from reference gene primer amplification. Some clones are missing from TCRdb's copy, which holds only in-frame ones; the method was immunoSEQ multiplex PCR. The V and J calls and clone size are taken from that table; D and trimming were inferred from the DNA. The table lists about 100,000 clones, 90% of them singletons. This CDR3 is 15 amino acids long. CDR1 is LNHDA, CDR2 SQIVND, per germline (reference sequence). J lost 8 bases, V lost 0 bases, and 5 bases had no gene match. The sequencing sample was made of peripheral blood. The V call is TRBV19, the J call TRBJ1-5; 9 positions match TRBD1. The clonotype comes from a man aged 45-60 years with acute or convalescent COVID-19. The CDR3 sequence: CASSIDGQGREPQHF. The CDR3, as DNA: TGTGCCAGTAGTATAGATGGACAGGGGCGGGAGCCCCAGCATTTT.